Listed here are 21 T cell receptor beta chains from one sample, sequenced in a study of TIL therapy for anti-PD-1-resistant metastatic lung cancer. The time point was: pre-treatment sample, taken before nivolumab and TIL therapy. The libraries were made with immunoSEQ v3. Data came from immunoSEQ multiplex PCR; TCRdb stores just in-frame clones and leaves some out. There are 10,000 to 15,000 clones in the sample; 80% occur only once, and around 10% lies in the top ten. The sample consisted of blood, taken at baseline. The receptors originated from a person aged 25 to 79 with non-small cell lung cancer.

The chain has TRBV9 and TRBJ2-2, with D perhaps TRBD1 (5 bases). The CDR3 sequence is 17 residues long. The V gene's germline CDR1 is SGDLS and CDR2 YYNGEE. Trimming removed 4 bases at V and 4 bases at J, with 20 bases between. The CDR3 loop reads CASSPQMGRIGTGELFF. In nucleotides, the CDR3 is TGTGCCAGCAGCCCCCAAATGGGGCGAATTGGCACCGGGGAGCTGTTTTTT. Complete variable domain (other parts from reference TRBV9 and TRBJ2-2): DSGVTQTPKHLITATGQRVTLRCSPRSGDLSVYWYQQSLDQGLQFLIQYYNGEERAKGNILERFSAQQFPDLHSELNLSSLELGDSALYFCASSPQMGRIGTGELFFGEGSRLTVL.

The gene calls are TRBV20-1 and TRBJ2-7; 9 positions match TRBD2. V dropped 3 bases and J dropped 6; count of bases not matched to a gene: 0. The CDR3 loop spans 11 amino acids. Germline CDR1 reads DFQATT; CDR2 reads SNEGSKA (reference sequence). The CDR3 is CSARTSGEQYF. The CDR3 DNA reads TGCAGTGCTAGGACTAGCGGCGAGCAGTACTTC.

This clone is medium-sized in the sample. The genes are TRBV4-1 and TRBJ1-1; D unclear. The length of the CDR3 is 12 residues. Germline CDR1 reads MGHRA; CDR2 reads YSYEKL. Deletions cut 4 bases from V and 9 bases from J, with 12 bases between. CDR3 sequence (DNA): TGCGCCAGCAGCCTTAATGGGTGGCAAGCTTTCTTT. This gives the protein CASSLNGWQAFF.

The chain is built from TRBV19 and TRBJ2-1; tentatively, D is TRBD1 (6 bases). Germline V gene sequence: CDR1 LNHDA, CDR2 SQIVND (reference sequence). This CDR3 has 13 residues. The germline V and J ends were trimmed by 5 bases and 9 bases, with 14 bases remaining between them. This CDR3 reads CASSRTGMGEQFF. The CDR3 bases are TGTGCCAGTAGTCGAACAGGGATGGGTGAGCAGTTCTTC.

This clone appeared a few times. The chain recombines TRBV29-1 with TRBJ2-7, with D maybe TRBD2 (5 bases). Germline V gene data show CDR1 as SQVTM and CDR2 as ANQGSEA. This CDR3 is 13 amino acids long. Trimming took off 5 bases at V and 2 bases at J, with 13 bases between the two ends. CDR3 protein: CSVTLADTYEQYF. The CDR3 DNA reads as TGCAGCGTTACCCTAGCTGACACCTACGAGCAGTACTTC.

This clone was seen only a few times. The chain has TRBV7-9 and TRBJ2-2; D gene uncertain. The germline V and J ends were trimmed by 6 bases and 4 bases, with 9 bases remaining between them. The CDR3 sequence is 13 residues long. Germline assignment: CDR1 SEHNR and CDR2 FQNEAQ (reference sequence). CDR3 sequence reads: CASRRSGTGELFF. CDR3 in DNA: TGTGCCAGCAGGCGATCCGGCACCGGGGAGCTGTTTTTT.

V usage is TRBV5-1 and J usage is TRBJ2-4; 14 positions match TRBD2. With V trimmed by 2 bases and J by 8 bases, 6 bases remained unmatched. The CDR3 has 16 residues. Germline V gives CDR1 SGHRS, CDR2 YFSETQ. The CDR3 loop is CASSFGTSGSGDIQYF. CDR3 in DNA: TGCGCCAGCAGCTTCGGGACTAGCGGGAGTGGGGACATTCAGTACTTC.

The rearrangement links TRBV11-2 to TRBJ2-1, with D uncertain. This CDR3 region has 14 residues. V gave up 2 bases and J gave up 1 base, with 6 bases separating them. Germline V lookup: CDR1 SGHAT, CDR2 FQNNGV. The chain's CDR3 is CASSLRVSYNEQFF. CDR3 in DNA: TGTGCCAGCAGCTTACGGGTTTCCTACAATGAGCAGTTCTTC.

The chain carries TRBV11-2 and TRBJ1-2; weak D call: TRBD1 (5 bases). V gave up 5 bases and J gave up 8 bases, with 18 bases separating them. The germline gives CDR1 SGHAT, CDR2 FQNNGV. The CDR3 covers 14 residues. CDR3 protein: CASSTSGTVRGYTF. The CDR3 DNA reads TGTGCCAGCAGCACCTCCGGGACTGTTCGGGGCTACACCTTC. The full variable domain, its missing parts supplied by reference TRBV11-2 and TRBJ1-2, is EAGVAQSPRYKIIEKRQSVAFWCNPISGHATLYWYQQILGQGPKLLIQFQNNGVVDDSQLPKDRFSAERLKGVDSTLKIQPAKLEDSAVYLCASSTSGTVRGYTFGSGTRLTVV.

The chain is built from TRBV30 and TRBJ1-3, with D perhaps matching TRBD1 (6 bases). Germline V gene sequence: CDR1 GTSNPN, CDR2 SVGIG (reference sequence). This CDR3 has 15 amino acids. V lost 3 bases to trimming and J lost 2 bases, with 14 bases between them. CDR3 loop: CAWRGQSLPGNTIYF. The CDR3 region has the DNA TGTGCCTGGAGGGGACAATCACTCCCTGGAAACACCATATATTTT.

V gene TRBV4-2 combines with J gene TRBJ2-1; D ambiguous. The V end lost 0 bases, the J end lost 0 bases, and 12 bases lay between the germline ends. Germline CDR1 reads LGHNA; CDR2 reads YNFKEQ. The CDR3 loop spans 17 amino acids. The DNA of the CDR3 is TGTGCCAGCAGCCAAGATTTCACGTATAGCTCCTACAATGAGCAGTTCTTC. Translated, it gives CASSQDFTYSSYNEQFF.

This clone was seen only a few times. J is TRBJ2-3 and V is TRBV14, with 9 nucleotides matching TRBD2. The CDR3 is 15 residues long. Germline V gives CDR1 SGHDN, CDR2 FVKESK. J was trimmed by 2 bases and V by 6 bases; bases with no gene match: 6. CDR3 sequence (DNA): TGTGCCAGCAGTTTACTAGCGGGTATCACAGATACGCAGTATTTT. Translated, it gives CASSLLAGITDTQYF.

V is TRBV30 and J is TRBJ2-3, with TRBD1 as a possible D gene (6 bases). Looked up from germline, CDR1 is GTSNPN and CDR2 is SVGIG (reference sequence). Trimming took 2 bases from V and 3 from J, leaving 12 bases between them. This CDR3 is built from 14 residues. CDR3 region: CAWSRGLATDTQYF. CDR3 nucleotide sequence: TGTGCCTGGAGTAGGGGGTTGGCGACAGATACGCAGTATTTT. The whole variable domain, filled in from reference TRBV30 and TRBJ2-3, reads SQTIHQWPATLVQPVGSPLSLECTVEGTSNPNLYWYRQAAGRGLQLLFYSVGIGQISSEVPQNLSASRPQDRQFILSSKKLLLSDSGFYLCAWSRGLATDTQYFGPGTRLTVL.

This clone was seen more than once but under ten times. The gene calls are TRBV10-3 and TRBJ2-7; D gene uncertain. CDR1 is ENHRY and CDR2 is SYGVKD in the germline V gene. V lost 6 bases and J 2 bases, leaving 5 bases between the germline ends. This CDR3 region has 11 residues. The CDR3 DNA reads as TGTGCCATCAGGCAGACCTACGAGCAGTACTTC. This sequence encodes CAIRQTYEQYF.

The chain has TRBV7-9 and TRBJ1-1; possible D gene TRBD1, 6 bases. The CDR3 runs to 15 residues. The V gene lost 5 bases and the J gene lost 0 bases, with 13 bases spanning the gap. The germline V gene has CDR1 SEHNR and CDR2 FQNEAQ (reference sequence). Here the CDR3 reads CASSGTGQLNTEAFF. In nucleotides, the CDR3 is TGTGCCAGCAGCGGGACCGGACAGCTGAACACTGAAGCTTTCTTT.

The V and J genes are TRBV11-2 and TRBJ2-1; D is undetermined. Germline V gives CDR1 SGHAT, CDR2 FQNNGV. The CDR3 length is 15 residues. V gave up 6 bases and J gave up 9 bases, with 21 bases separating them. In DNA, the CDR3 is TGTGCCAGCAGAGAAAGCTATCGTGGGTCTTTTGAGCAGTTCTTC. Residues: CASRESYRGSFEQFF. The variable domain in full, completed from reference TRBV11-2 and TRBJ2-1, reads EAGVAQSPRYKIIEKRQSVAFWCNPISGHATLYWYQQILGQGPKLLIQFQNNGVVDDSQLPKDRFSAERLKGVDSTLKIQPAKLEDSAVYLCASRESYRGSFEQFFGPGTRLTVL.

The V and J genes are TRBV19 and TRBJ2-1, with 9 bases fitting TRBD2. CDR3 length: 16 residues. V lost 1 base to trimming and J lost 3 bases; unmatched junction nucleotides: 4. Germline values: CDR1 LNHDA, CDR2 SQIVND (reference sequence). CDR3 residues: CASSIVPSGIYNEQFF. CDR3 nucleotide sequence: TGTGCCAGTAGTATAGTCCCTAGCGGGATCTACAATGAGCAGTTCTTC.

The chain employs TRBV5-6 and TRBJ2-7, with D hard to call. The CDR3 has 13 amino acids. Germline V gene lookup returns CDR1 SGHDT and CDR2 YYEEEE. The germline V and J ends were trimmed by 8 bases and 0 bases, with 12 bases remaining between them. The CDR3 reads CASVRSDSYEQYF. DNA of the CDR3: TGTGCCAGTGTGAGGTCGGACTCCTACGAGCAGTACTTC.

This clone was seen a handful of times. The chain uses TRBV27 and TRBJ1-2; D perhaps matches TRBD1 (6 bases). V was pared by 3 bases and J by 7 bases, with 12 bases between. The CDR3 contains 13 residues. Per germline, CDR1 MNHEY and CDR2 SMNVEV (reference sequence). The CDR3 reads CASSLRGAPGYTF. The CDR3 nucleotides read TGTGCCAGCAGTTTGAGGGGGGCCCCTGGCTACACCTTC.

The rearrangement uses TRBV10-3 and TRBJ2-3; D might be TRBD1 or TRBD2, each matching 6 bases. Germline V gene lookup returns CDR1 ENHRY and CDR2 SYGVKD. The length of the CDR3 is 14 residues. Trimming took off 3 bases at V and 4 bases at J, with 11 bases between the two ends. CDR3 amino acids: CAISEGGLADTQYF. DNA of the CDR3: TGTGCCATCAGTGAAGGGGGGCTAGCAGATACGCAGTATTTT.

In its sample, this clone was seen once. The rearrangement uses TRBV29-1 and TRBJ2-1; tentative D call: TRBD2 (5 bases). The CDR3 extends over 16 amino acids. V gave up 6 bases and J gave up 7 bases, with 25 bases separating them. Germline V gene data show CDR1 as SQVTM and CDR2 as ANQGSEA. CDR3 in DNA: TGCAGCGTGACCGCCCCCCCGGCGGTAACGGGGAATGAGCAGTTCTTC. It specifies CSVTAPPAVTGNEQFF.